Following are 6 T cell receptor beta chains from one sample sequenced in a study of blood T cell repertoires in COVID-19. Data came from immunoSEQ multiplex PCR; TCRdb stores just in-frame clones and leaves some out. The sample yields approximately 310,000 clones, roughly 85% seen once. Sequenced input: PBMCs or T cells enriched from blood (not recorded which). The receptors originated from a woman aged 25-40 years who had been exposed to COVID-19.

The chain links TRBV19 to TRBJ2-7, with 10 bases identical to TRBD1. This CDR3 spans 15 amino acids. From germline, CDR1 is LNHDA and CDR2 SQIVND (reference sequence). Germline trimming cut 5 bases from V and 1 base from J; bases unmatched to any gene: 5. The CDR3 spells CASSESGQGSYEQYF. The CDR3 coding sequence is TGTGCCAGTAGTGAGTCGGGACAGGGGTCCTACGAGCAGTACTTC.

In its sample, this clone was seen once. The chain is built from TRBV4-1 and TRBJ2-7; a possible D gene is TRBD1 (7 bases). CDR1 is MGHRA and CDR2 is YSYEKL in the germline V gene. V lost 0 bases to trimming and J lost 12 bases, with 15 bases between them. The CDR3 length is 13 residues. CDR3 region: CASSQEGAGQRYF. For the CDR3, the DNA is TGCGCCAGCAGCCAAGAGGGGGCGGGACAGAGGTACTTC.

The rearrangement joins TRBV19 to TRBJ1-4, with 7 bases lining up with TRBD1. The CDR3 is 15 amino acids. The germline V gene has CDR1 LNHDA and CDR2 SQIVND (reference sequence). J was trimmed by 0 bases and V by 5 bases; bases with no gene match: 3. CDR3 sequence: CASSPGQTTNEKLFF. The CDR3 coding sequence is TGTGCCAGTAGTCCGGGACAGACAACTAATGAAAAACTGTTTTTT.

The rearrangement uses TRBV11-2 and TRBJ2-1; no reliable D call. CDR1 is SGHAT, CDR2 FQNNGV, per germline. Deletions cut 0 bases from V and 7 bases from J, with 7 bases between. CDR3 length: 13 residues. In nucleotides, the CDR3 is TGTGCCAGCAGCTTAGATATCAGGAATGAGCAGTTCTTC. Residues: CASSLDIRNEQFF.

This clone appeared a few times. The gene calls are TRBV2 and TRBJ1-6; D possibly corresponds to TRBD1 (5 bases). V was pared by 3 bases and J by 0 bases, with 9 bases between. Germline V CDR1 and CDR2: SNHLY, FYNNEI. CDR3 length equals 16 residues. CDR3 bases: TGTGCCAGCAGTGATCAGGGTTACTCCTATAATTCACCCCTCCACTTT. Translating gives CASSDQGYSYNSPLHF.

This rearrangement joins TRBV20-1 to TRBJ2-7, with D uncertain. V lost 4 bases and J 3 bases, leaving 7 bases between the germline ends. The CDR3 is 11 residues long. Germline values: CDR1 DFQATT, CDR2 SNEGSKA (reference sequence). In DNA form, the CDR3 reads TGCAGTGCTACCGTTCTCTACGAGCAGTACTTC. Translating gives CSATVLYEQYF.